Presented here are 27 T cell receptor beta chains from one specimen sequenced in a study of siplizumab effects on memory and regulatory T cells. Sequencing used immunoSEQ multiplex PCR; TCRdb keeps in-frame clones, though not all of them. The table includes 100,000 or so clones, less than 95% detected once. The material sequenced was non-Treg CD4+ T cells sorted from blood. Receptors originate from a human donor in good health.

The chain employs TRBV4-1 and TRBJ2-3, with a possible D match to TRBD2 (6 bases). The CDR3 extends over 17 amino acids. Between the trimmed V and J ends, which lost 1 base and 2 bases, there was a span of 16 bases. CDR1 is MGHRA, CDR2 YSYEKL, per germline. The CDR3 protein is CASSQAWGEVNTDTQYF. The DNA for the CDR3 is TGCGCCAGCAGCCAAGCATGGGGGGAGGTAAACACAGATACGCAGTATTTT.

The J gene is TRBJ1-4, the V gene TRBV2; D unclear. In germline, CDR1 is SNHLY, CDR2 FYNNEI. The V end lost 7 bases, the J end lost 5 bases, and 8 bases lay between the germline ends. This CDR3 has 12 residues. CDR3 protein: CASTSLNEKLFF. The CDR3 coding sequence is TGTGCCAGCACTTCTCTAAATGAAAAACTGTTTTTT. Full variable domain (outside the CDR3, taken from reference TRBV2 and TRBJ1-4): EPEVTQTPSHQVTQMGQEVILRCVPISNHLYFYWYRQILGQKVEFLVSFYNNEISEKSEIFDDQFSVERPDGSNFTLKIRSTKLEDSAMYFCASTSLNEKLFFGSGTQLSVL.

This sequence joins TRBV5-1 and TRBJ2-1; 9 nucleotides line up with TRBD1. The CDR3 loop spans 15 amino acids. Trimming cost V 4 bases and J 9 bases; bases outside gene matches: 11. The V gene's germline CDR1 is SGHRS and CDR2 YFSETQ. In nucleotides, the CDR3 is TGCGCCAGCAGCCCGGACAGGGGCGTGGTGAGTGAGCAGTTCTTC. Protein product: CASSPDRGVVSEQFF. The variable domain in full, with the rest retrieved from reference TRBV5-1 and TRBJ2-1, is KAGVTQTPRYLIKTRGQQVTLSCSPISGHRSVSWYQQTPGQGLQFLFEYFSETQRNKGNFPGRFSGRQFSNSRSEMNVSTLELGDSALYLCASSPDRGVVSEQFFGPGTRLTVL.

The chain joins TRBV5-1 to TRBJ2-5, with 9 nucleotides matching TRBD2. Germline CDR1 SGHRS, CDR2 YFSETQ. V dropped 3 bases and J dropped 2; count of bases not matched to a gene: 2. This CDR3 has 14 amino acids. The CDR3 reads CASSYLAGQETQYF. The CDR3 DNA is TGCGCCAGCAGCTACCTAGCGGGGCAAGAGACCCAGTACTTC.

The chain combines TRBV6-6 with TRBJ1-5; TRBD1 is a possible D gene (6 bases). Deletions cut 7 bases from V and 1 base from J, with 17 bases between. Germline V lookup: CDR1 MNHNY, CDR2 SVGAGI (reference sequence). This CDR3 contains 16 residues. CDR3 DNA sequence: TGTGCCAGCAACAATCCCGGGACAACAAGCAATCAGCCCCAGCATTTT. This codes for CASNNPGTTSNQPQHF.

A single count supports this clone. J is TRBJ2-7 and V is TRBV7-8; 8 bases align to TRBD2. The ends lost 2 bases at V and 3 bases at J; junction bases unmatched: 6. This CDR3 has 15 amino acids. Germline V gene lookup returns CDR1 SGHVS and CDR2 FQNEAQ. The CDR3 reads CASSLSYGRGYEQYF. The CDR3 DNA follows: TGTGCCAGCAGCTTATCATACGGGAGGGGCTACGAGCAGTACTTC.

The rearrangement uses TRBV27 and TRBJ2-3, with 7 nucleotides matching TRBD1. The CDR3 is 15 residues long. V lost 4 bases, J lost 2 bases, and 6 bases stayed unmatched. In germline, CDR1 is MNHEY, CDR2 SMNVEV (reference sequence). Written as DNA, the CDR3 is TGTGCCAGCAGTTCGTCGACAGGGAACACAGATACGCAGTATTTT. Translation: CASSSSTGNTDTQYF.

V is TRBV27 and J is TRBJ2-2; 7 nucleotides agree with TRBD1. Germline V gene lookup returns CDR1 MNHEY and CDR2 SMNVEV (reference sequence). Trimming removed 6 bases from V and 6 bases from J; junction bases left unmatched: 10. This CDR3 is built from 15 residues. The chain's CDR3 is CASRTGQGVSGELFF. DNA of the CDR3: TGTGCCAGCAGGACCGGGCAGGGGGTATCCGGGGAGCTGTTTTTT.

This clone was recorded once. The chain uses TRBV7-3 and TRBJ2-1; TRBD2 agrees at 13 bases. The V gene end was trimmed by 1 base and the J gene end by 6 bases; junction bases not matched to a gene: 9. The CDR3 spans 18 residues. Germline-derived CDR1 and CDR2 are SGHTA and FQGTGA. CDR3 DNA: TGTGCCAGCAGCTTAAGGGCACTAGCGGGAGGGCCGCCCAATGAGCAGTTCTTC. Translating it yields CASSLRALAGGPPNEQFF.

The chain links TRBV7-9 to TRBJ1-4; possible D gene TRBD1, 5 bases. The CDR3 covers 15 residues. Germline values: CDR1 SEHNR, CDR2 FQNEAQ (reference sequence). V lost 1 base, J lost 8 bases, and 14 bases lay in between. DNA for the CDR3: TGTGCCAGCAGCTTAGGCACGGGGGAAGGGGAAAAACTGTTTTTT. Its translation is CASSLGTGEGEKLFF.

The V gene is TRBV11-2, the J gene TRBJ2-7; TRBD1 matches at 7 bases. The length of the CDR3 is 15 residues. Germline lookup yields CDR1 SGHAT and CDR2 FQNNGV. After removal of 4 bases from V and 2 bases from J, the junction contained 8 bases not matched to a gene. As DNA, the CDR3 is TGTGCCAGCAGCTCAGAGGGACAGCGTGCCTACGAGCAGTACTTC. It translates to CASSSEGQRAYEQYF.

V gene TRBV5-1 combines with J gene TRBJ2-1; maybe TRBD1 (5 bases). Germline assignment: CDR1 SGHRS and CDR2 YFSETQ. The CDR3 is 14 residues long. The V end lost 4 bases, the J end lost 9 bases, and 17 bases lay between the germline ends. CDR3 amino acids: CASSKDNGPAEQFF. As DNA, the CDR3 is TGCGCCAGCAGCAAGGACAACGGTCCGGCTGAGCAGTTCTTC.

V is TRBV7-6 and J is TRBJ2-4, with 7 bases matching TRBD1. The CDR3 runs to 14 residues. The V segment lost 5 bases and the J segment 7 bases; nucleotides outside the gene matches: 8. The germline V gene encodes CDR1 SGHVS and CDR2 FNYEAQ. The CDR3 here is CASSPRQGRNIQYF. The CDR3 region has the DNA TGTGCCAGCAGCCCGAGACAGGGACGGAACATTCAGTACTTC. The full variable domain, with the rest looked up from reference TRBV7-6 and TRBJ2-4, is GAGVSQSPRYKVTKRGQDVALRCDPISGHVSLYWYRQALGQGPEFLTYFNYEAQQDKSGLPNDRFSAERPEGSISTLTIQRTEQRDSAMYRCASSPRQGRNIQYFGAGTRLSVL.

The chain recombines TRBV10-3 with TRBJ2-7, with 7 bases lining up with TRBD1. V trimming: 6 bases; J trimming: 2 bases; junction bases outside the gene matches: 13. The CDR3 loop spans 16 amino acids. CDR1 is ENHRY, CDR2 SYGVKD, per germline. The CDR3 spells CAISSLQGSVAYEQYF. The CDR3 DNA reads TGTGCCATCAGCTCCCTACAGGGGAGTGTAGCCTACGAGCAGTACTTC.

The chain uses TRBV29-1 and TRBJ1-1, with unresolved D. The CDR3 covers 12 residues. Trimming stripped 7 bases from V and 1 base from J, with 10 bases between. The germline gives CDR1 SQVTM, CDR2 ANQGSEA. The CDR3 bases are TGCAGCGGCCGGGCCGGGAACACTGAAGCTTTCTTT. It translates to CSGRAGNTEAFF.

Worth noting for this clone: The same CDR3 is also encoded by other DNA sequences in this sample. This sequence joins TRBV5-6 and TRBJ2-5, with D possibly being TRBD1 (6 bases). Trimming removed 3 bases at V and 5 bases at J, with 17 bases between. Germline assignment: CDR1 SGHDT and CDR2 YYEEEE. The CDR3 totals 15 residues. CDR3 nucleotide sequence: TGTGCCAGCAGCTGGGGCGGTCCGAGGGGGGAGACCCAGTACTTC. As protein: CASSWGGPRGETQYF.

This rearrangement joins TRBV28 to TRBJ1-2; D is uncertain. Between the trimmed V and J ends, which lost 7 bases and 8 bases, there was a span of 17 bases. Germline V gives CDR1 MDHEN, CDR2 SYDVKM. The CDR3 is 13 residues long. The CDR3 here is CASTPGSPGGYTF. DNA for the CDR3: TGTGCCAGCACCCCGGGGTCCCCCGGGGGCTACACCTTC.

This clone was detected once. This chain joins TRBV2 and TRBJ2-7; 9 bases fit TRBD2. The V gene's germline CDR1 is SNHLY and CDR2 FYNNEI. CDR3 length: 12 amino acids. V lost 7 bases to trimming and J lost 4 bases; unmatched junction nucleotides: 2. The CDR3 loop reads CASTREGYEQYF. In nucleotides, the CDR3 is TGTGCCAGCACGCGGGAGGGTTACGAGCAGTACTTC. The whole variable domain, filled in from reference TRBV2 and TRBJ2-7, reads EPEVTQTPSHQVTQMGQEVILRCVPISNHLYFYWYRQILGQKVEFLVSFYNNEISEKSEIFDDQFSVERPDGSNFTLKIRSTKLEDSAMYFCASTREGYEQYFGPGTRLTVT.

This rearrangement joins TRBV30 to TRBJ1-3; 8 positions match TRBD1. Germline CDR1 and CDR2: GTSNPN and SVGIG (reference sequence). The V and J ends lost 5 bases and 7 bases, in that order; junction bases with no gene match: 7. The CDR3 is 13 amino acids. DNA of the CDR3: TGTGCCTGGCGGATAAACAGGGGGAACACCATATATTTT. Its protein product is CAWRINRGNTIYF.

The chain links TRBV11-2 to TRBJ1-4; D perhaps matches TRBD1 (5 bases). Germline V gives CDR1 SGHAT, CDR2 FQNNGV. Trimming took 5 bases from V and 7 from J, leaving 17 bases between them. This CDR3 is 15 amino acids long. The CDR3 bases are TGTGCCAGCAGCCCCACCGGGACTTTAGGTGAAAAACTGTTTTTT. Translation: CASSPTGTLGEKLFF.

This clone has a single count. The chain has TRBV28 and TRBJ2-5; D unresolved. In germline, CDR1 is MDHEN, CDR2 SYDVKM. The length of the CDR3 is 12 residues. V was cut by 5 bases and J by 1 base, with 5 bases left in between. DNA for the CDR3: TGTGCCAGCAGTGCCTCCCAAGAGACCCAGTACTTC. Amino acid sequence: CASSASQETQYF.

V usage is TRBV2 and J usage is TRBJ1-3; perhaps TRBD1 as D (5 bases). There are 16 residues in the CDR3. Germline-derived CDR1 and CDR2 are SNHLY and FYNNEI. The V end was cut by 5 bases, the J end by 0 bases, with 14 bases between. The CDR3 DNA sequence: TGTGCCAGCAGTCTATCTCCGGGGACCTCTGGAAACACCATATATTTT. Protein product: CASSLSPGTSGNTIYF.

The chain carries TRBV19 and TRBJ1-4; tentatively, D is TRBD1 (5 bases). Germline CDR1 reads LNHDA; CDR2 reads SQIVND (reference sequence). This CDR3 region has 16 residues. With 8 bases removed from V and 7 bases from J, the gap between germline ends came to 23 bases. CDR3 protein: CASSKDHTRGAEKLFF. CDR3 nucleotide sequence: TGTGCCAGTTCCAAGGACCACACCCGAGGGGCTGAAAAACTGTTTTTT.

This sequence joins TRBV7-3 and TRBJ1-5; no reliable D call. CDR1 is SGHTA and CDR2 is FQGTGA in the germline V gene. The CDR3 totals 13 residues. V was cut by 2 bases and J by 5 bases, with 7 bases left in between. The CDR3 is CASSLSSDQPQHF. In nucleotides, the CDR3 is TGTGCCAGCAGCTTATCATCCGATCAGCCCCAGCATTTT.

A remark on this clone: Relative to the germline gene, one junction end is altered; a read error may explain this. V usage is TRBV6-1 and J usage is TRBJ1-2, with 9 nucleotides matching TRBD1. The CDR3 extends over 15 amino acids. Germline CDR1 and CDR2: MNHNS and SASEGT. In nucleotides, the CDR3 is TGTGCCGGCAGTAACCCGGGACAGGGTCTTTATGGCTACACCTTC. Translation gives CAGSNPGQGLYGYTF.

CDR3 nucleotides: TGTGCCAGCCGGGGTGGGATTTACTCCTACGAGCAGTACTTC. Its protein product is CASRGGIYSYEQYF. The rearrangement joins TRBV6-5 to TRBJ2-7, with D possibly being TRBD2 (5 bases). CDR1 MNHEY and CDR2 SVGAGI come from the germline V gene. This CDR3 comprises 14 residues. V dropped 8 bases and J dropped 0 bases, with 14 bases sitting between them.

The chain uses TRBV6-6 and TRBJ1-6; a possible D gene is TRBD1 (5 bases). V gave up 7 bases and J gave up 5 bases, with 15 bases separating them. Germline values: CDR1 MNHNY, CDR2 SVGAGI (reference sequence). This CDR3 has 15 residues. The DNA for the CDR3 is TGTGCCAGCATGCCCGAGGGGCAACATAATTCACCCCTCCACTTT. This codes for CASMPEGQHNSPLHF.